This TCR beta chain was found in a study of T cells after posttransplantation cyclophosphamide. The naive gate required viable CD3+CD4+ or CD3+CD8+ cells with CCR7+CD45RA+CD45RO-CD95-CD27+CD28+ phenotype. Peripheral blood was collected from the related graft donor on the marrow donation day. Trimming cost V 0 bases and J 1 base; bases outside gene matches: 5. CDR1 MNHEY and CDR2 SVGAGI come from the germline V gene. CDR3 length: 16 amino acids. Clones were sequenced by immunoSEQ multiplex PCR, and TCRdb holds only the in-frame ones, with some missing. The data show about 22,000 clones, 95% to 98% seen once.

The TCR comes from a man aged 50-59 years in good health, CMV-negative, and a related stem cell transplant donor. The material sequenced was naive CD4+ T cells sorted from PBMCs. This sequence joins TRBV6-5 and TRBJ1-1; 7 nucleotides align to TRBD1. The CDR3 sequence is CASSYSRTGWNTEAFF. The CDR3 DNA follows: TGTGCCAGCAGTTACTCAAGGACAGGCTGGAACACTGAAGCTTTCTTT.